This is a list of T cell receptor beta chains from one sample in a study. TCRdb called the RT-PCR reads again in MiXCR, with one record for every CDR3 protein. The profile covers hundreds of thousands of distinct CDR3 sequences, with 14% appearing a single time and roughly 3.6% taken by the ten largest. The material sequenced was memory CD4+ T cells from blood. These receptors originate from a female donor in good health, serving as a healthy control. The CDR3 runs from the conserved cysteine through the conserved F or W.

>TRBV3-1|TRBJ1-1
CASTGTQEAFF
>TRBV20-1|TRBJ2-1
CSASSGEQFF
>TRBV10-3|TRBJ2-1
CAISVGLAGHNEQFF
>TRBV6-5|TRBJ2-7
CASSYTPGQNYEQYF
>TRBV9|TRBJ2-1
CASSLEGVIYNEQFF
>TRBV7-9|TRBJ1-1
CASSWTTGANTEAFF
>TRBV7-2|TRBJ1-4
CASSPGTSQYNNEKLFF
>TRBV29-1|TRBJ2-1
CSVKEYRGTHTTQGVRDEQFF
>TRBV7-7|TRBJ2-2
CASSFDPTGELFF
>TRBV7-9|TRBJ2-1
CASSLIDEQFF
>TRBV10-3|TRBJ1-3
CAIVSGSGNTIYF
>TRBV7-2|TRBJ2-1
CASSLLSASHQEQFF
>TRBV7-2|TRBJ2-1
CASISTQRGEQFF
>TRBV6-5|TRBJ2-3
CASSLPQGDTQYF
>TRBV7-2|TRBJ1-5
CASSLRDSGQPQHF
>TRBV20-1|TRBJ2-5
CSAGGEGRETQYF
>TRBV20-1|TRBJ2-5
CSAPPGQSQETQYF
>TRBV9|TRBJ1-2
CASSRGQGAHTNYGYTF
>TRBV12-3/TRBV12-4|TRBJ2-3
CASSTLAADTQYF
>TRBV29-1|TRBJ2-5
CSAIGLEETQYF
>TRBV6-2/TRBV6-3|TRBJ1-5
CASSWGGRTHSNQPQHF
>TRBV30|TRBJ1-2
CAWSMGQGTNYGYTF
>TRBV27|TRBJ2-7
CASSLGRAGEQYF
>TRBV12-3/TRBV12-4|TRBJ2-7
CASSFGALEQYF
>TRBV12-3/TRBV12-4|TRBJ2-1
CASKSGYNEQFF
>TRBV4-1|TRBJ1-1
CASSQVFGPAFF
>TRBV11-1|TRBJ1-4
CASSSTGVSEKLFF
>TRBV9|TRBJ1-2
CASSRQGLYGYTF
>TRBV18|TRBJ2-7
CASSPTRIYEQYF
>TRBV5-6|TRBJ1-1
CASSLVGGSEAFF
>TRBV7-9|TRBJ1-1
CASSFAGTANTEAFF
>TRBV15|TRBJ1-3
CATSRDYGRASGNTIYF
>TRBV3-1|TRBJ2-1
CASSFDGGLSSYNEQFF
>TRBV20-1|TRBJ2-3
CSASDGLGADTQYF
>TRBV7-2|TRBJ2-3
CASSGTGSTQYF
>TRBV25-1|TRBJ2-5
CASSDQRTQETQYF
>TRBV6-1|TRBJ1-1
CASSAGQAGNTEAFF
>TRBV4-3|TRBJ1-2
CASSQDLKGFDGYTF
>TRBV5-1|TRBJ2-7
CASGTGTSGNEQYF
>TRBV6-1|TRBJ2-1
CASISLLSEQFF
>TRBV15|TRBJ1-2
CATSREGTAQNYGYTF
>TRBV20-1|TRBJ2-4
CSATLAGVKNIQYF
>TRBV5-1|TRBJ2-2
CASSASGGGASTGELFF
>TRBV5-1|TRBJ2-5
CASSLGPSQETQYF
>TRBV7-7|TRBJ2-1
CASSFDKGTEQFF
>TRBV2|TRBJ2-3
CASSLDRSATDTQYF
>TRBV7-2|TRBJ1-2
CASSSLGQGTYGYTF
>TRBV7-9|TRBJ1-1
CASSFDRGRAEAFF
>TRBV7-8|TRBJ2-7
CASSPEGDRGGGEQYF
>TRBV20-1|TRBJ2-5
CSATRVGETQYF
>TRBV28|TRBJ1-6
CASTLSAGPTAPLHF
>TRBV4-2|TRBJ2-1
CASSHQTRNSYNEQFF
>TRBV3-1|TRBJ2-7
CASRQLAGGHEQYF